The 26 T cell receptor beta chains listed next were all sequenced from one sample in a study of blood T cell repertoires in COVID-19. Only in-frame clones appear in the TCRdb table, and some are missing; sequencing was by immunoSEQ multiplex PCR. The sample records 200,000 to 300,000 clones, over 80% being singletons. The source material was peripheral blood. The origin of the receptors is a man in his forties or fifties with acute or convalescent COVID-19.

The rearrangement joins TRBV11-2 to TRBJ1-4; TRBD1 is a possible D gene (5 bases). The V end lost 5 bases, the J end lost 7 bases, and 20 bases lay between the germline ends. Germline V lookup: CDR1 SGHAT, CDR2 FQNNGV. CDR3 size: 16 residues. The CDR3 nucleotides are TGTGCCAGCAGCCAAAATCTAATGGGGGGAGCTGAAAAACTGTTTTTT. This encodes CASSQNLMGGAEKLFF. Combining the CDR3 with reference TRBV11-2 and TRBJ1-4 gives the whole variable domain EAGVAQSPRYKIIEKRQSVAFWCNPISGHATLYWYQQILGQGPKLLIQFQNNGVVDDSQLPKDRFSAERLKGVDSTLKIQPAKLEDSAVYLCASSQNLMGGAEKLFFGSGTQLSVL.

This chain links TRBV3-1 (or the pseudogene TRBV3-2) with TRBJ2-7; 7 nucleotides align to TRBD2. Germline assignment: CDR1 LGHDT and CDR2 YNNKEL (reference sequence). This CDR3 spans 15 amino acids. Unmatched junction bases numbered 8, after V lost 0 bases and J lost 6 bases. The CDR3 reads CASSQEVSGGSEQYF. The CDR3 DNA follows: TGTGCCAGCAGCCAAGAAGTATCGGGAGGCAGCGAGCAGTACTTC.

The genes are TRBV19 and TRBJ2-3, with TRBD2 identical over 13 bases. J gave up 2 bases and V 5 bases, and 4 bases lay outside the gene matches. Per germline, CDR1 LNHDA and CDR2 SQIVND (reference sequence). The CDR3 length is 16 residues. DNA of the CDR3: TGTGCCAGTAGTCAGACTAGCGGGAGGAACACAGATACGCAGTATTTT. Amino acids: CASSQTSGRNTDTQYF. Based on the CDR3 plus reference TRBV19 and TRBJ2-3, the full variable domain is DGGITQSPKYLFRKEGQNVTLSCEQNLNHDAMYWYRQDPGQGLRLIYYSQIVNDFQKGDIAEGYSVSREKKESFPLTVTSAQKNPTAFYLCASSQTSGRNTDTQYFGPGTRLTVL.

The genes are TRBV7-6 and TRBJ1-1, with 8 bases that match TRBD1. CDR1 is SGHVS, CDR2 FNYEAQ, per germline. CDR3 length: 15 amino acids. Trimming at V came to 2 bases and at J to 1 base, leaving 3 bases not matched to a gene. This chain's CDR3 is CASSLSGTGNTEAFF. CDR3 bases: TGTGCCAGCAGCTTATCCGGGACAGGGAACACTGAAGCTTTCTTT.

The genes are TRBV5-1 and TRBJ1-1; 7 positions match TRBD1. This CDR3 is built from 14 residues. The germline gives CDR1 SGHRS, CDR2 YFSETQ. V was pared by 3 bases and J by 4 bases, with 6 bases of the junction left unmatched. The CDR3 is CASSSGQPSTEAFF. The CDR3, as DNA: TGCGCCAGCAGCTCGGGACAGCCGAGCACTGAAGCTTTCTTT.

J is TRBJ1-6 and V is TRBV19, with 7 bases lining up with TRBD1. CDR1 is LNHDA and CDR2 is SQIVND in the germline V gene (reference sequence). The CDR3 is 14 amino acids. The ends lost 5 bases at V and 6 bases at J; junction bases unmatched: 4. The CDR3 region has the DNA TGTGCCAGTAGTCCGACAGGGTTTAATTCACCCCTCCACTTT. This encodes CASSPTGFNSPLHF.

V and J are TRBV7-2 and TRBJ2-5; 10 bases line up with TRBD2. Trimming took 1 base from V and 5 from J; bases not matched to a gene: 4. This CDR3 comprises 15 residues. Germline-derived CDR1 and CDR2 are SGHTA and FQGNSA. The CDR3, as DNA: TGTGCCAGCAGCTTAGGGCTAGCGGGAGTTGAGACCCAGTACTTC. Translated: CASSLGLAGVETQYF. Complete variable domain (other parts from reference TRBV7-2 and TRBJ2-5): GAGVSQSPSNKVTEKGKDVELRCDPISGHTALYWYRQSLGQGLEFLIYFQGNSAPDKSGLPSDRFSAERTGGSVSTLTIQRTQQEDSAVYLCASSLGLAGVETQYFGPGTRLLVL.

This clone was counted a single time. The gene calls are TRBV18 and TRBJ1-1; D call uncertain. CDR3 length: 13 amino acids. Looked up from germline, CDR1 is KGHSH and CDR2 is LQKENI. V lost 3 bases and J 9 bases, leaving 14 bases between the germline ends. The CDR3 region is CASSPNPTEKAFF. The DNA for the CDR3 is TGTGCCAGCTCACCCAACCCAACAGAGAAAGCTTTCTTT.

This rearrangement joins TRBV28 to TRBJ1-1, with no clear D. The germline CDR1 and CDR2 sequences are MDHEN and SYDVKM. The CDR3 sequence is 11 residues long. V lost 3 bases to trimming and J lost 11 bases, with 10 bases between them. CDR3 bases: TGTGCCAGCAGTTTTTACTTCTTGGCTTTCTTT. Its translation: CASSFYFLAFF.

The chain links TRBV19 to TRBJ1-1, with D possibly TRBD1 on 6 matching bases. This CDR3 is 12 amino acids long. Trimming cost V 0 bases and J 9 bases, with 8 bases left between them. Germline-derived CDR1 and CDR2 are LNHDA and SQIVND (reference sequence). The CDR3: CASSIEDRQAFF. Written as DNA, the CDR3 is TGTGCCAGTAGTATAGAAGACAGGCAAGCTTTCTTT.

This chain joins TRBV5-1 and TRBJ1-2; D is uncertain. Trimming pared 4 bases from V and 1 base from J, leaving 8 bases between. This CDR3 contains 13 residues. Germline V gives CDR1 SGHRS, CDR2 YFSETQ. CDR3 protein: CASSREDNYGYTF. The CDR3 DNA sequence: TGCGCCAGCAGCCGCGAGGATAACTATGGCTACACCTTC.

The chain has TRBV4-1 and TRBJ2-3; D may be TRBD2 (6 bases). Trimming stripped 4 bases from V and 3 bases from J, with 20 bases between. The germline gives CDR1 MGHRA, CDR2 YSYEKL. The CDR3 runs 17 residues. The CDR3 bases are TGCGCCAGCAGCCCCTTCGACCTCCGGGACTTGACAGATACGCAGTATTTT. This encodes CASSPFDLRDLTDTQYF.

This sequence joins TRBV18 and TRBJ1-3; D perhaps matches TRBD1 (5 bases). This CDR3 region has 16 residues. V was trimmed by 1 base and J by 0 bases, leaving 10 bases between them. CDR1 and CDR2 (germline): KGHSH, LQKENI. The CDR3 sequence is CASSPQRGNSGNTIYF. CDR3 nucleotides: TGTGCCAGCTCACCACAACGGGGGAACTCTGGAAACACCATATATTTT.

This clone was observed a single time. The chain is built from TRBV24-1 and TRBJ1-1, with D unresolved. The germline CDR1 and CDR2 sequences are KGHDR and SFDVKD. The CDR3 contains 12 residues. With 2 bases removed from V and 8 bases from J, the gap between germline ends came to 8 bases. The CDR3 sequence is CATSDSRGEAFF. The CDR3 coding sequence is TGTGCCACCAGTGATTCTCGTGGCGAAGCTTTCTTT.

This chain joins TRBV12-3 or TRBV12-4 and TRBJ2-2; perhaps TRBD2 as D (5 bases). V lost 8 bases and J 1 base, leaving 8 bases between the germline ends. This CDR3 comprises 13 residues. In nucleotides, the CDR3 is TGTGCCAGCTCAGGAGGGAACACCGGGGAGCTGTTTTTT. Translating gives CASSGGNTGELFF.

This rearrangement joins TRBV29-1 to TRBJ2-3; 7 bases align to TRBD2. Trimming at V came to 5 bases and at J to 6 bases, leaving 5 bases not matched to a gene. This CDR3 spans 12 amino acids. Germline CDR1 and CDR2: SQVTM and ANQGSEA. The CDR3 DNA reads as TGCAGCGTTTCAGCGGGATCTGATACGCAGTATTTT. Amino acids: CSVSAGSDTQYF.

This chain uses TRBV18 with TRBJ2-2; no clear D gene. Trimming pared 5 bases from V and 9 bases from J, leaving 10 bases between. Germline CDR1 reads KGHSH; CDR2 reads LQKENI. This CDR3 contains 12 residues. CDR3: CASSGPARELFF. CDR3 nucleotide sequence: TGTGCCAGCTCAGGGCCCGCCCGGGAGCTGTTTTTT. The full variable domain, in which reference TRBV18 and TRBJ2-2 provide the parts outside the CDR3, is NAGVMQNPRHLVRRRGQEARLRCSPMKGHSHVYWYRQLPEEGLKFMVYLQKENIIDESGMPKERFSAEFPKEGPSILRIQQVVRGDSAAYFCASSGPARELFFGEGSRLTVL.

The chain carries TRBV4-3 and TRBJ2-7; maybe TRBD2 (5 bases). The CDR3 spans 14 residues. The ends were cut back, 1 base at V and 2 bases at J, with 9 bases in the middle. Germline values: CDR1 LGHNA, CDR2 YSLEER. The CDR3 loop reads CASSQGGRTYEQYF. DNA of the CDR3: TGCGCCAGCAGCCAAGGTGGGAGAACCTACGAGCAGTACTTC.

The chain combines TRBV9 with TRBJ1-5, with D possibly matching TRBD1 (6 bases). V was cut by 0 bases and J by 2 bases, with 6 bases left in between. The CDR3 covers 14 residues. The V gene's germline CDR1 is SGDLS and CDR2 YYNGEE. The DNA for the CDR3 is TGTGCCAGCAGCGTAGCAGGGGGCAATCAGCCCCAGCATTTT. Protein product: CASSVAGGNQPQHF.

The chain joins TRBV30 to TRBJ1-2; D possibly corresponds to TRBD1 (6 bases). The CDR3 sequence is 14 residues long. The ends were cut back, 0 bases at V and 7 bases at J, with 15 bases in the middle. Germline values: CDR1 GTSNPN, CDR2 SVGIG (reference sequence). CDR3 sequence: CAWSVQGILAGYTF. The DNA of the CDR3 is TGTGCCTGGAGTGTCCAGGGGATATTAGCTGGCTACACCTTC.

This rearrangement joins TRBV9 to TRBJ1-4; D is undetermined. Germline V lookup: CDR1 SGDLS, CDR2 YYNGEE. The V gene lost 1 base and the J gene lost 0 bases, with 7 bases spanning the gap. The CDR3 has 15 amino acids. The CDR3 region is CASSVSPTTNEKLFF. The DNA of the CDR3 is TGTGCCAGCAGCGTAAGCCCCACAACTAATGAAAAACTGTTTTTT.

CDR3 coding DNA: TGCGCCAGCAGCCCCGGACCGGGACAGCCCTCTGGCTACACCTTC. This sequence encodes CASSPGPGQPSGYTF. The gene calls are TRBV5-1 and TRBJ1-2; 7 bases line up with TRBD1. V lost 4 bases and J lost 7; bases outside the gene matches: 13. Germline V gene sequence: CDR1 SGHRS, CDR2 YFSETQ. CDR3 length: 15 amino acids.

This clone was seen more than once but under ten times. The chain combines TRBV25-1 with TRBJ1-1; 9 bases align to TRBD1. V lost 4 bases, J lost 4 bases, and 4 bases stayed unmatched. CDR3 length: 14 residues. Germline V gives CDR1 MGHDK, CDR2 SYGVNS. The CDR3 region is CASSVGQGITEAFF. DNA of the CDR3: TGTGCCAGCAGTGTGGGACAGGGTATCACTGAAGCTTTCTTT. Supplemented by reference TRBV25-1 and TRBJ1-1, the full variable domain reads EADIYQTPRYLVIGTGKKITLECSQTMGHDKMYWYQQDPGMELHLIHYSYGVNSTEKGDLSSESTVSRIRTEHFPLTLESARPSHTSQYLCASSVGQGITEAFFGQGTRLTVV.

This clone was recorded once. The J gene is TRBJ2-5, the V gene TRBV4-2; 9 positions match TRBD2. The J segment lost 9 bases and the V segment lost 3 bases, leaving 20 bases of the junction unmatched. CDR3 length: 18 amino acids. Germline CDR1 reads LGHNA; CDR2 reads YNFKEQ. The CDR3 sequence: CASSHTRGPEGLAPAQYF. The CDR3 bases are TGTGCCAGCAGCCATACAAGAGGTCCGGAAGGACTAGCGCCGGCCCAGTACTTC.

This chain uses TRBV7-3 with TRBJ2-1; 7 bases map to TRBD2. Germline CDR1 reads SGHTA; CDR2 reads FQGTGA. The trim removed 2 bases at V and 4 bases at J, leaving 5 bases unmatched. The CDR3 is 15 amino acids. CDR3 loop: CASSLDSGVYNEQFF. The DNA for the CDR3 is TGTGCCAGCAGCTTAGACAGCGGGGTATACAATGAGCAGTTCTTC. Looking up the rest from reference TRBV7-3 and TRBJ2-1 gives the full variable domain: GAGVSQTPSNKVTEKGKYVELRCDPISGHTALYWYRQSLGQGPEFLIYFQGTGAADDSGLPNDRFFAVRPEGSVSTLKIQRTERGDSAVYLCASSLDSGVYNEQFFGPGTRLTVL.

This clone was found once. The V gene is TRBV27, the J gene TRBJ2-5; 11 bases agree with TRBD2. Germline V gives CDR1 MNHEY, CDR2 SMNVEV (reference sequence). V lost 5 bases to trimming and J lost 2 bases; unmatched junction nucleotides: 7. This CDR3 region has 16 residues. For the CDR3, the DNA is TGTGCCAGCAGTCGAGGACTAGCGGGCGTTCAAGAGACCCAGTACTTC. This codes for CASSRGLAGVQETQYF.